This T cell receptor beta chain was found in a study of Ad26.COV2.S vaccination and SARS-CoV-2 variants. Study background: Sample donor was a member of the COV1001 Ad26.COV2.S trial arm. Dosing was one shot or two shots 56 days apart.

The ends were cut back, 0 bases at V and 8 bases at J, with 16 bases in the middle. This CDR3 has 14 amino acids. Looked up from germline, CDR1 is GTSNPN and CDR2 is SVGIG (reference sequence). Study observations and caveats: Breadth, reportedly substantial, characterized the spike-specific CD8+ and CD4+ T cell responses after vaccination.

Assay: immunoSEQ multiplex PCR; the TCRdb copy retains only in-frame clones and omits some. The table includes about 680,000 clones, roughly 90% detected once. Regarding treatment: about 20 received Ad26.COV2.S at low or high dose, single or two shots; roughly five received placebo; per-sample allocation not given. Each sample was drawn 63 days after the first injection (of vaccine or placebo). Participants' vaccine, an Ad26 vector, delivered Wuhan-strain SARS-CoV-2 spike. Remarks on this clone: Its antigen is as yet unknown.

The receptor comes from a person between 18 and 65 years old who received the Ad26.COV2.S COVID-19 vaccine or a placebo. This chain uses TRBV30 with TRBJ1-2; D uncertain. The sample was peripheral blood, taken in a trial of Ad26.COV2.S vaccine versus placebo. The CDR3 nucleotides are TGTGCCTGGAGTGTCTTGGGCCAAAAGGAGGGCTACACCTTC. It translates to CAWSVLGQKEGYTF.